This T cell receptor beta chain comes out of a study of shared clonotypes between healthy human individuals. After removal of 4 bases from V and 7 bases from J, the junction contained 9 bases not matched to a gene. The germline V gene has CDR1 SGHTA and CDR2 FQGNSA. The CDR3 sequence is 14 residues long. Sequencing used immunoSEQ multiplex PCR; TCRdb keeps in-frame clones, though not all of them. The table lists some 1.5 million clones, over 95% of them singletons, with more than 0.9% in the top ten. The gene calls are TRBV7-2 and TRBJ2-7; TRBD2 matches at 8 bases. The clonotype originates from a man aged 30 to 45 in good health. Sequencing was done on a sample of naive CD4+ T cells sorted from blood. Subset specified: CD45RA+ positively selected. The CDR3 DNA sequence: TGTGCCAGCAGCTCAGGACTAGCCCCTGGGGAGCAGTACTTC. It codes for CASSSGLAPGEQYF. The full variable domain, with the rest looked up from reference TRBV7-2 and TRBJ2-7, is GAGVSQSPSNKVTEKGKDVELRCDPISGHTALYWYRQSLGQGLEFLIYFQGNSAPDKSGLPSDRFSAERTGGSVSTLTIQRTQQEDSAVYLCASSSGLAPGEQYFGPGTRLTVT.